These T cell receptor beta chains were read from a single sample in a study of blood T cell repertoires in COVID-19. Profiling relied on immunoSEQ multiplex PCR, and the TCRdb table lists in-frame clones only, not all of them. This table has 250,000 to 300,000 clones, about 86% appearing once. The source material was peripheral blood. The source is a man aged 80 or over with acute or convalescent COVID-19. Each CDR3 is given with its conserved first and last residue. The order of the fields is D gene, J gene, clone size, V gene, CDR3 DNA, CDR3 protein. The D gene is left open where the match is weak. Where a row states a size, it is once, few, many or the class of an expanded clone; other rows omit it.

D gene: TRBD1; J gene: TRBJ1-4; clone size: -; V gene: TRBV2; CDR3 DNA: TGTGCCAGCAGTGAACGGCAGGGGGCTAGGGGTGAAAAACTGTTTTTT; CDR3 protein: CASSERQGARGEKLFF
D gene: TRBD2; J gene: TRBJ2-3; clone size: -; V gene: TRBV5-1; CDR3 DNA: TGCGCCAGCAGCTCCATAGCGGGAGGGCCCACAGATACGCAGTATTTT; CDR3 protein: CASSSIAGGPTDTQYF
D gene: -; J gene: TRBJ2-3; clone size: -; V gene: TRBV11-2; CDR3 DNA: TGTGCCAGCAGCTTTACCAGCGGCACAGATACGCAGTATTTT; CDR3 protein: CASSFTSGTDTQYF
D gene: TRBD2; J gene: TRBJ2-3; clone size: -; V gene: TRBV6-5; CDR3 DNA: TGTGCCAGCAGTTCGGGGGGAGCCGATACGCAGTATTTT; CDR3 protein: CASSSGGADTQYF
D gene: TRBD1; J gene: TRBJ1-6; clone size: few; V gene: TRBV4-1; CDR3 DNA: TGCGCCAGCAGCCAAGATTTTGGGGACAGGGGTTCACCCCTCCACTTT; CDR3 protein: CASSQDFGDRGSPLHF
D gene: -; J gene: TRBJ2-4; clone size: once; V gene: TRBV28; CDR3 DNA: TGTGCCAGCATGGACAGCCATCTCAACATTCAGTACTTC; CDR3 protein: CASMDSHLNIQYF
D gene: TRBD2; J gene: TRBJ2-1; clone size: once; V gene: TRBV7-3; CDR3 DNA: TGTGCCAGCAGCTTAACTCCCGGGGCGGGGGTGCAGTTCTTC; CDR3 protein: CASSLTPGAGVQFF
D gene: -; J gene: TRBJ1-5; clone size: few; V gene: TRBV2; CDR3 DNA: TGTGCCAGCAGGGGAGGGATAAGCAATCAGCCCCAGCATTTT; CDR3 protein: CASRGGISNQPQHF
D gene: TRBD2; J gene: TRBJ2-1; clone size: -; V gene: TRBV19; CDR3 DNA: TGTGCCAGTAGTATAGCAGCGGGAGAGTACAATGAGCAGTTCTTC; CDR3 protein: CASSIAAGEYNEQFF
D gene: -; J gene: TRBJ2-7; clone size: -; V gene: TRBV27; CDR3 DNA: TGTGCCAGCAGTTTTGCACTCTCCTTCTCCTACGAGCAGTACTTC; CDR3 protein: CASSFALSFSYEQYF
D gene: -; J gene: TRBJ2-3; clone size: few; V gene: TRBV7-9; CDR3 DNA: TGTGCCAGCAGCTGGGGCGGCGCAGGGTTCGGGTGGGATACGCAGTATTTT; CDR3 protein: CASSWGGAGFGWDTQYF
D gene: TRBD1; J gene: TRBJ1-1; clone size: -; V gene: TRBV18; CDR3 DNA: TGTGCCAGCTCACCAGTCCCGGGCAGGGGGCCGAACACTGAAGCTTTCTTT; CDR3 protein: CASSPVPGRGPNTEAFF
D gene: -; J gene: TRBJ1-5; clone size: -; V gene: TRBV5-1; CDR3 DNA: TGCGCCAGCAGCCAAGGGGAAGGACAGCCCCAGCATTTT; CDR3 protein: CASSQGEGQPQHF
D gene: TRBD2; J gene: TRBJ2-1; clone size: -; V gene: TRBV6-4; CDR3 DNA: TGTGCCAGCAGACGACTAGCGGGAGACCATGAGCAGTTCTTC; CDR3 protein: CASRRLAGDHEQFF
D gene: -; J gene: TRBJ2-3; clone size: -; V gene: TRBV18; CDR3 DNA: TGTGCCAGCTCTCTAAACGATGAAGATACGCAGTATTTT; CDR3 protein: CASSLNDEDTQYF
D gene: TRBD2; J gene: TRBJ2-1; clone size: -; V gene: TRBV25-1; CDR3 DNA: TGTGCCAGCAGTGGAGCGGGGAACGTCAATGAGCAGTTCTTC; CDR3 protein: CASSGAGNVNEQFF
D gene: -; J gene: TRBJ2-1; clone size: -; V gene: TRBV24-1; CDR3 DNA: TGTGCCACCAGTGATTCCCCAGGAGGCCCCAGATACAATGAGCAGTTCTTC; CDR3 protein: CATSDSPGGPRYNEQFF
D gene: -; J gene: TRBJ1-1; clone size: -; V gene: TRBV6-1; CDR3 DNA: TGTGCCAGCAGTGAACGGCGGAAGAACACTGAAGCTTTCTTT; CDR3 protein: CASSERRKNTEAFF
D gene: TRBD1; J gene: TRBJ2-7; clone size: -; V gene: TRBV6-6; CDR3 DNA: TGTGCCAGCAGAGGACCGGGACAGGGAGGGGACGAGCAGTACTTC; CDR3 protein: CASRGPGQGGDEQYF
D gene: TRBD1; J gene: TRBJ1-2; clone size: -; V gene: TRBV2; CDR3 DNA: TGTGCCAGCAAGCGGGACAGGGATAACTATGGCTACACCTTC; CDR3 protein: CASKRDRDNYGYTF
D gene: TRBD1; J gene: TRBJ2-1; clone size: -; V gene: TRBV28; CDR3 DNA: TGTGCCAGCAGTTTGGGGACAGGAACTACAGTGGGTGGTAAGCAGTTCTTC; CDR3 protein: CASSLGTGTTVGGKQFF
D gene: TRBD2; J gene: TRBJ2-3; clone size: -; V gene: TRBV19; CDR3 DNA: TGTGCCAGCGCACTAGCGGCTAGCACAGATACGCAGTATTTT; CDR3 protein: CASALAASTDTQYF
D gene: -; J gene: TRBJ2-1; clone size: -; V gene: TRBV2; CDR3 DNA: TGTGCCAGCAGTGAAGTCCTTTCGGAGCAGTTCTTC; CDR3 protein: CASSEVLSEQFF
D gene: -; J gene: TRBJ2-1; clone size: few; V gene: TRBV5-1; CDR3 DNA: TGCGCCAGCAGTTACCAGGGCAACCCCTACAATGAGCAGTTCTTC; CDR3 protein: CASSYQGNPYNEQFF
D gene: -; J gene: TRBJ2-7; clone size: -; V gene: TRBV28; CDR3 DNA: TGTGCCAGCAGTTTGGAACGGGGGGCCAGCTCCTACGAGCAGTACTTC; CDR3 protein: CASSLERGASSYEQYF
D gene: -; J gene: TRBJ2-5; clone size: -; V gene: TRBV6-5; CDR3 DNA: TGTGCCAGCAACGGGGGTCGAGGGAAAGAGACCCAGTACTTC; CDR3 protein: CASNGGRGKETQYF
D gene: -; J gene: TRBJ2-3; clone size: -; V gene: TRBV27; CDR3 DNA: TGTGCCAGCAGTTTCGGCGGGCTTAAGACTAGCACAGATACGCAGTATTTT; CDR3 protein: CASSFGGLKTSTDTQYF
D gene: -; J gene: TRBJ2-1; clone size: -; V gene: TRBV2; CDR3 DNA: TGTGCCAGCTCCGGGTTAAGCTCCTACAATGAGCAGTTCTTC; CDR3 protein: CASSGLSSYNEQFF
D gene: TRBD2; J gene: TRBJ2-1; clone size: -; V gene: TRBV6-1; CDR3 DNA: TGTGCCAGCAGTGAGTGGACTAGCGGGAGGGCCTTTTATGAGCAGTTCTTC; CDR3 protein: CASSEWTSGRAFYEQFF
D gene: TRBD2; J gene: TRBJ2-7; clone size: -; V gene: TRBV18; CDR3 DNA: TGTGCCAGCTCACCGTCGGGACTAGGAGTCGGCGAGCAGTACTTC; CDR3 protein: CASSPSGLGVGEQYF
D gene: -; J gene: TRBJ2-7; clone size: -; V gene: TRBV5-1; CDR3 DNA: TGCGCCAGCAGCTTGATCGACGAGCAGTACTTC; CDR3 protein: CASSLIDEQYF
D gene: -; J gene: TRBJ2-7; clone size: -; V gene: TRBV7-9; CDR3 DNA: TGTGCCAGCAGCTTAGAAGCGGTCCCCCCCTACGAGCAGTACTTC; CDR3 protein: CASSLEAVPPYEQYF
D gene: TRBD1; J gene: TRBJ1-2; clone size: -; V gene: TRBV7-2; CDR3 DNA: TGTGCCAGCAGCCTCTCTGGACAGGGCAGTGGCTACACCTTC; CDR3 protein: CASSLSGQGSGYTF
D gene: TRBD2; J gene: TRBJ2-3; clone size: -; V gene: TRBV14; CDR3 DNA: TGTGCCAGCAGCCACACGGGACTAGCGGGAGGACGCACAGATACGCAGTATTTT; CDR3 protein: CASSHTGLAGGRTDTQYF
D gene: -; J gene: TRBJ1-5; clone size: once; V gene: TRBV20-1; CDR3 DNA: TGCAGTGCTAGTTCGCAGTCGGGGGGCTGGGAGCCCCAGCATTTT; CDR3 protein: CSASSQSGGWEPQHF
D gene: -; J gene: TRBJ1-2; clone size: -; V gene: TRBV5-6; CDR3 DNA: TGTGCCAGCAGCTTGGACAGACCAACCTATGGCTACACCTTC; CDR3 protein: CASSLDRPTYGYTF
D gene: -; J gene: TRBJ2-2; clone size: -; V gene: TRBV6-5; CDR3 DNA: TGTGCCAGCAGTTACCGGAGGGGCGGAGGGGAGCTGTTTTTT; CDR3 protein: CASSYRRGGGELFF
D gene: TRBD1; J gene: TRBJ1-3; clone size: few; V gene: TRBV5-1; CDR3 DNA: TGCGCCAGCAGCCCAGGGGGCGCGAACATAAGAAACACCATATATTTT; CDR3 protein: CASSPGGANIRNTIYF
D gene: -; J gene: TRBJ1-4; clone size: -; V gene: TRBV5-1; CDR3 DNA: TGCGCCAGCAGCTCCGCGGGTATTAGTGAAAAACTGTTTTTT; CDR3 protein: CASSSAGISEKLFF
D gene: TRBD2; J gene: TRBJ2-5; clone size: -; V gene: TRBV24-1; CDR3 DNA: TGTGCCACCAGTGATCCTAGCGGCGGCCAAGAGACCCAGTACTTC; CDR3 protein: CATSDPSGGQETQYF
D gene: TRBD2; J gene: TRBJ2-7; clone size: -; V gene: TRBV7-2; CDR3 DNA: TGTGCCAGCGCCGTCGGGGGGGAGTACTACGAGCAGTACTTC; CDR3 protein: CASAVGGEYYEQYF
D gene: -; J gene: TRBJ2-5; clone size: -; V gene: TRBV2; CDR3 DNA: TGTGCCAGCAGTGGGATCGGGGAGACCCAGTACTTC; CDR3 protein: CASSGIGETQYF
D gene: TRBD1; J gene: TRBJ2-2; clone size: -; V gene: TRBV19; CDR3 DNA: TGTGCCAGTAGCGACAGGGCCGGACCTACCACCGGGGAGCTGTTTTTT; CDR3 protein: CASSDRAGPTTGELFF
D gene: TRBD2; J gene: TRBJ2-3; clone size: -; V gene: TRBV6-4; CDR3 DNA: TGTGCCAGCAGCCCTGGACTAGCCAGCACAGATACGCAGTATTTT; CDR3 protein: CASSPGLASTDTQYF
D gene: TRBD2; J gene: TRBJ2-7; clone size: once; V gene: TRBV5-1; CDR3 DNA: TGCGCCAGCAGCTTGATAGCAATTCAGGGACTAGCGGCGACATACGAGCAGTACTTC; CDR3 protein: CASSLIAIQGLAATYEQYF
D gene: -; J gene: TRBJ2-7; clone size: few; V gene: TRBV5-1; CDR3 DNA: TGCGCCAGCAGCATACAGGGTTACGAGCAGTACTTC; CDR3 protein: CASSIQGYEQYF
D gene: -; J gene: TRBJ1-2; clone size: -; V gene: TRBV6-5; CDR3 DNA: TGTGCCAGCAGTAGCCAGGATCGGGGGAACTATGGCTACACCTTC; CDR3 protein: CASSSQDRGNYGYTF
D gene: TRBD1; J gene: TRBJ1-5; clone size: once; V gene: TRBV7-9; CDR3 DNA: TGTGCCAGCAGCTCGGGACAGGGGACCCATCAGCCCCAGCATTTT; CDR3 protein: CASSSGQGTHQPQHF
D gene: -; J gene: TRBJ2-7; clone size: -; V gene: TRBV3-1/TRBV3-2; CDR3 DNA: TGTGCCAGCAGCCAGCGTTCCTACGAGCAGTACTTC; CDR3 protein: CASSQRSYEQYF
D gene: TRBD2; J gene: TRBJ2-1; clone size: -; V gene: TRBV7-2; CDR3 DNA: TGTGCCAGCAGCTTAGGTTTGCGGGGGGGCTCCTACAATGAGCAGTTCTTC; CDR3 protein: CASSLGLRGGSYNEQFF
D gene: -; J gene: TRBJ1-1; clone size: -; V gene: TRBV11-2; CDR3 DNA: TGTGCCAGCAGCCCGCGCCGGGGGATGAACACTGAAGCTTTCTTT; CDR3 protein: CASSPRRGMNTEAFF
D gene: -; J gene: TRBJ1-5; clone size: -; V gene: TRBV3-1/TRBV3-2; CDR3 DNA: TGTGCCAGCAGCCAAGAGGTGCGGGGCAATCAGCCCCAGCATTTT; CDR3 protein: CASSQEVRGNQPQHF